These T cell receptor beta chains were read from a single sample in a study of blood T cell repertoires in COVID-19. Measured with immunoSEQ multiplex PCR; TCRdb has only the in-frame clones, and not every one. The sample lists 250,000 to 300,000 clones, just over 85% occurring once. Material for sequencing was peripheral blood. Receptors were obtained from a woman aged 25 to 39 with active or convalescent COVID-19. Each CDR3 is given with its conserved first and last residue. The D gene is left open where the match is weak. Clone size, where shown, is once, few, many, or a class for clones that have expanded.

J: TRBJ1-5
D: TRBD1
size: NA
V: TRBV19
DNA: TGTGCCAGTCAACAGGGGGCGTTCAATCAGCCCCAGCATTTT
CDR3: CASQQGAFNQPQHF

J: TRBJ2-1
D: TRBD2
size: NA
V: TRBV3-1/TRBV3-2
DNA: TGTGCCAGCAGCCAATTACCGGACGGTCGGGAGGGCAATGAGCAGTTCTTC
CDR3: CASSQLPDGREGNEQFF

J: TRBJ2-5
D: TRBD2
size: NA
V: TRBV5-4
DNA: TGTGCCAGCAGCGGGAAAAGCGGGAACGCGGAGACCCAGTACTTC
CDR3: CASSGKSGNAETQYF

J: TRBJ2-1
D: TRBD2
size: NA
V: TRBV25-1
DNA: TGTGCCAGCAGTGATAGCGGGGGGCGCTACAATGAGCAGTTCTTC
CDR3: CASSDSGGRYNEQFF

J: TRBJ2-3
D: TRBD2
size: NA
V: TRBV10-3
DNA: TGTGCCATCATCCTCCCCGGGACTAGCGGACCTCCTAACACAGATACGCAGTATTTT
CDR3: CAIILPGTSGPPNTDTQYF

J: TRBJ1-4
D: TRBD1
size: NA
V: TRBV5-1
DNA: TGCGCCAGCAGCGTAGCCGACAGGGGCACGAAAAAACTGTTTTTT
CDR3: CASSVADRGTKKLFF

J: TRBJ1-6
D: NA
size: NA
V: TRBV10-2
DNA: TGCGCCAGCAGTGAGACAGGGACCAATTCACCCCTCCACTTT
CDR3: CASSETGTNSPLHF

J: TRBJ1-1
D: TRBD1
size: NA
V: TRBV28
DNA: TGTGCCAGCAGTTTTGGCCAGGGGGCAACTGAAGCTTTCTTT
CDR3: CASSFGQGATEAFF

J: TRBJ1-5
D: TRBD1
size: once
V: TRBV5-1
DNA: TGCGCCAGCAGCTCGACAGGGGAGAGGAATCAGCCCCAGCATTTT
CDR3: CASSSTGERNQPQHF

J: TRBJ2-5
D: TRBD1
size: few
V: TRBV19
DNA: TGTGCCAGTAGTACACAGGGGGCCGGGACCCAGTACTTC
CDR3: CASSTQGAGTQYF

J: TRBJ1-3
D: NA
size: NA
V: TRBV7-2
DNA: TGTGCCAGCAGCTTAGGGAGTTTCTCTGGAAACACCATATATTTT
CDR3: CASSLGSFSGNTIYF

J: TRBJ1-3
D: NA
size: NA
V: TRBV18
DNA: TGTGCCAGCTCACCCCCGTCGGTCGTGAACACCATATATTTT
CDR3: CASSPPSVVNTIYF

J: TRBJ1-4
D: NA
size: NA
V: TRBV19
DNA: TGTGCCAGTAGTATCCCGGGAACTAATGAAAAACTGTTTTTT
CDR3: CASSIPGTNEKLFF

J: TRBJ2-3
D: TRBD2
size: NA
V: TRBV5-1
DNA: TGCGCCAGCAGCTTGGAGGCTAGCGGGGGAACAGATACGCAGTATTTT
CDR3: CASSLEASGGTDTQYF

J: TRBJ1-4
D: NA
size: NA
V: TRBV19
DNA: TGTGCCAGTAGTATCGCCGCCACTCTAGCAACTAATGAAAAACTGTTTTTT
CDR3: CASSIAATLATNEKLFF

J: TRBJ1-1
D: NA
size: NA
V: TRBV6-5
DNA: TGTGCCAGCAGTTTAGGGAGCGGGCCTGAAGCTTTCTTT
CDR3: CASSLGSGPEAFF

J: TRBJ1-1
D: NA
size: NA
V: TRBV12-3/TRBV12-4
DNA: TGTGCCAGCCGGGATTGGCCCACTGAAGCTTTCTTT
CDR3: CASRDWPTEAFF

J: TRBJ2-7
D: TRBD2
size: NA
V: TRBV7-2
DNA: TGTGCCAGCAGCTTAGCTAGCGGGGGGGTCCACTACGAGCAGTACTTC
CDR3: CASSLASGGVHYEQYF

J: TRBJ2-7
D: NA
size: NA
V: TRBV27
DNA: TGTGCCAGCAGTTCATCCAGGACTCCACGCCTCTACGAGCAGTACTTC
CDR3: CASSSSRTPRLYEQYF

J: TRBJ2-3
D: NA
size: NA
V: TRBV5-1
DNA: TGCGCCAGCAGCTTGTTGGTAGCGCCCACAATCACAGATACGCAGTATTTT
CDR3: CASSLLVAPTITDTQYF

J: TRBJ2-1
D: TRBD2
size: once
V: TRBV7-9
DNA: TGTGCCAGCAGCTCCCCCCCGGGACTAGACCACAATGAGCAGTTCTTC
CDR3: CASSSPPGLDHNEQFF

J: TRBJ1-5
D: NA
size: NA
V: TRBV15
DNA: TGTGCCACCAGTCCCGGGGGGGTGATTCAGCCCCAGCATTTT
CDR3: CATSPGGVIQPQHF

J: TRBJ1-3
D: NA
size: NA
V: TRBV23-1
DNA: TGCGCCAGCAGTCAATCGCAAGGGGGTGATGGAAACACCATATATTTT
CDR3: CASSQSQGGDGNTIYF